This TCR beta chain was sequenced during a study of blood T cell repertoires in COVID-19 (TCRdb year 2020). In the study overall: Samples covering the acute and convalescent phases of COVID-19 were provided by collaborators in the United States, Italy and Spain. The prospective study material was composed of cDNA or gDNA derived from T cells, B-cell-depleted T cells, or PBMCs. Deeply sampled blood TCRbeta repertoires from subjects exposed to, actively infected with, or recovered from COVID-19 were included in the dataset. The repertoires were made available in a free public database intended to serve as a resource for research on the immune response to SARS-CoV-2. Samples came from the ongoing ImmuneRACE study (first 160 participants) plus 1,254 subjects from 6 global collaborators. The sample metadata nearly always contained a de-identified subject ID, COVID-19 status, age in years and sex. Where HLA class I and class II types were available, the types were taken from metadata supplied by the sample provider, not from assay-based typing.

Beyond this particular receptor, the publication reports: How much clinical and demographic metadata was included differed by source and by participant, and the metadata was provided uncurated.

In regard to this clone: It has no known antigen specificity. Base-call qualities are not available, and no considerably larger clone is one nucleotide away.

TCRbeta CDR3 regions were amplified from genomic DNA by means of the immunoSEQ Assay, a bias-controlled multiplex PCR. In the paper's pipeline: The number of nucleated cells in each sample was estimated by amplification of reference gene primers within the assay. Sequence reads were collapsed and filtered to measure the absolute abundance of every unique TCRbeta CDR3 rearrangement. For each sample, productive Simpson clonality was calculated as the square root of Simpson's diversity index across productive rearrangements. TCRdb provides this immuneACCESS table in a form limited to in-frame rearrangements. Some clones are lacking; in checked studies, under half of them reflect an unresolved V gene, and why the rest are absent is not known. D and trimming come from the DNA, and the V and J calls and clone size come from that table. This sample gives just over 75,000 clones in total; less than 90% of them show up just once. The ten largest clones capture about 5.8% of the sample.

The collaborating institutions used their own protocols to collect whole blood in K2EDTA tubes. Collaborator samples were shipped for TCRbeta analysis as frozen whole blood, isolated PBMCs, or DNA extracted from either sample type. The CDR3 spans 14 residues, from the cysteine through the phenylalanine. Of all the DNA, just the CDR3 is kept, 42 bases in frame from base 1. V is reduced by 7 bases and J by 3 bases, leaving a spacing of 13 bases between them. CDR1 and CDR2 are drawn from the germline V gene (reference sequence): LNHDA, SQIVND. The clonotype originates from a man aged 55 to 69 with active or convalescent COVID-19. Sequencing was performed on peripheral blood. The receptor chain draws on TRBV19 and TRBJ1-5; no D gene call is confident. The nucleotides are TGTGCCAGTACCCCAAGGAGTTCCAATCAGCCCCAGCATTTT. The resulting protein is CASTPRSSNQPQHF.